The 21 T cell receptor beta chains reported below all come from one sample, sequenced in a study of blood T cell repertoires in COVID-19. The protocol was immunoSEQ multiplex PCR, while the TCRdb copy is restricted to in-frame clones and leaves out a portion. The sample has 70,000 to 85,000 clones, approximately 80% seen once. The material sequenced was peripheral blood. The receptors were sampled from a woman older than 75 with acute or convalescent COVID-19.

This clone occurred once. The V call is TRBV10-3, the J call TRBJ1-1, with D possibly TRBD1 on 5 matching bases. This CDR3 region has 13 residues. Per germline, CDR1 ENHRY and CDR2 SYGVKD. Trimming stripped 0 bases from V and 5 bases from J, with 7 bases between. CDR3 amino acids: CAISESPGTEAFF. The CDR3 region has the DNA TGTGCCATCAGTGAGTCTCCAGGGACTGAAGCTTTCTTT.

The chain carries TRBV18 and TRBJ1-1; 7 bases are shared with TRBD1. The CDR3 consists of 14 residues. Germline CDR1 reads KGHSH; CDR2 reads LQKENI. The ends lost 2 bases at V and 2 bases at J; junction bases unmatched: 2. The CDR3 is CASSPDRANTEAFF. The CDR3 nucleotides read TGTGCCAGCTCACCAGACAGGGCTAACACTGAAGCTTTCTTT.

The chain combines TRBV27 with TRBJ1-6, with 9 positions matching TRBD1. The CDR3 runs to 16 residues. V was clipped by 5 bases and J by 7 bases; unmatched bases: 9. Germline CDR1 is MNHEY and CDR2 is SMNVEV (reference sequence). CDR3 coding DNA: TGTGCCAGCAGTATAAAGACAGGGGGGGTGAATTCACCCCTCCACTTT. Translated, it gives CASSIKTGGVNSPLHF.

The genes are TRBV27 and TRBJ2-7; the match to TRBD1 covers 9 bases. V shed 6 bases, J shed 5 bases, and the junction held 11 bases outside the gene matches. Germline V gene data show CDR1 as MNHEY and CDR2 as SMNVEV (reference sequence). The CDR3 is 15 residues long. As DNA, the CDR3 is TGTGCCAGCAGACAGCCGGGACAGGGCGCGAACGAGCAGTACTTC. Translating gives CASRQPGQGANEQYF.

This chain uses TRBV14 with TRBJ1-3, with 7 bases fitting TRBD1. Germline assignment: CDR1 SGHDN and CDR2 FVKESK. With 4 bases clipped from V and 2 bases from J, the junction kept 5 bases outside the gene matches. The CDR3 runs 15 residues. The CDR3 reads CASSLQGFAGNTIYF. The CDR3 DNA follows: TGTGCCAGCAGCCTACAGGGGTTTGCTGGAAACACCATATATTTT.

The gene calls are TRBV28 and TRBJ2-6, with no clear D. This CDR3 region has 14 residues. Germline V gives CDR1 MDHEN, CDR2 SYDVKM. Deletions cut 6 bases from V and 0 bases from J, with 6 bases between. CDR3 protein: CASSPSSGANVLTF. CDR3 in DNA: TGTGCCAGCAGCCCGAGCTCTGGGGCCAACGTCCTGACTTTC.

The chain joins TRBV19 to TRBJ2-7, with 7 bases that match TRBD1. Germline V gene sequence: CDR1 LNHDA, CDR2 SQIVND (reference sequence). Unmatched junction bases numbered 5, after V lost 6 bases and J lost 6 bases. CDR3 size: 12 residues. The CDR3 sequence: CASSTDRAEQYF. The DNA for the CDR3 is TGTGCCAGTAGCACCGACAGGGCCGAGCAGTACTTC.

This chain uses TRBV7-8 with TRBJ1-1, with D hard to call. V dropped 1 base and J dropped 7 bases, with 13 bases sitting between them. There are 14 residues in the CDR3. CDR1 and CDR2 (germline): SGHVS, FQNEAQ. CDR3 in DNA: TGTGCCAGCAGCTTAGGTGAGGTATGGGTTGAAGCTTTCTTT. This codes for CASSLGEVWVEAFF. The full variable domain, in which reference TRBV7-8 and TRBJ1-1 provide the parts outside the CDR3, is GAGVSQSPRYKVAKRGQDVALRCDPISGHVSLFWYQQALGQGPEFLTYFQNEAQLDKSGLPSDRFFAERPEGSVSTLKIQRTQQEDSAVYLCASSLGEVWVEAFFGQGTRLTVV.

The CDR3 DNA follows: TGTGCCAGCAGCCAAGGAAGCGGGGGGTTCTACGAGCAGTACTTC. This encodes CASSQGSGGFYEQYF. The chain carries TRBV3-1 (or the pseudogene TRBV3-2) and TRBJ2-7; 9 bases are a match to TRBD2. This CDR3 region has 15 residues. Germline V gives CDR1 LGHDT, CDR2 YNNKEL (reference sequence). Unmatched junction bases numbered 4, after V lost 1 base and J lost 3 bases.

The chain has TRBV6-5 and TRBJ1-4, with no clear D. Trimming shortened V by 6 bases and J by 1 base, and 12 bases separated the two germline ends. The CDR3 spans 15 residues. The germline V gene has CDR1 MNHEY and CDR2 SVGAGI. In nucleotides, the CDR3 is TGTGCCAGCAGAGACTTTAAAGGAACTAATGAAAAACTGTTTTTT. This translates into CASRDFKGTNEKLFF.

The rearrangement uses TRBV6-5 and TRBJ2-7; the D gene is possibly TRBD1 (6 bases). CDR1 and CDR2 (germline): MNHEY, SVGAGI. This CDR3 region has 14 residues. V gave up 6 bases and J gave up 3 bases, with 15 bases separating them. DNA for the CDR3: TGTGCCAGCAGAGCCGTGGGGGCGCTCTACGAGCAGTACTTC. Translating it yields CASRAVGALYEQYF.

The chain joins TRBV18 to TRBJ1-6; D call uncertain. V lost 4 bases and J lost 5, with 9 bases in between. Germline V gives CDR1 KGHSH, CDR2 LQKENI. CDR3 length equals 14 residues. The CDR3 is CASSRTVDNSPLHF. The CDR3 coding sequence is TGTGCCAGCTCACGTACGGTAGATAATTCACCCCTCCACTTT.

The rearrangement uses TRBV5-4 and TRBJ1-6; D perhaps matches TRBD1 (6 bases). The V end lost 1 base, the J end lost 5 bases, and 7 bases lay between the germline ends. Germline CDR1 SGHNT, CDR2 YYREEE (reference sequence). The CDR3 covers 14 residues. CDR3 DNA: TGTGCCAGCAGCTTGCGGGACAATAATTCACCCCTCCACTTT. Translated: CASSLRDNNSPLHF. Full variable domain (remainder filled in from reference TRBV5-4 and TRBJ1-6): ETGVTQSPTHLIKTRGQQVTLRCSSQSGHNTVSWYQQALGQGPQFIFQYYREEENGRGNFPPRFSGLQFPNYSSELNVNALELDDSALYLCASSLRDNNSPLHFGNGTRLTVT.

The chain has TRBV7-2 and TRBJ1-6, with 8 bases fitting TRBD1. CDR3 length: 18 residues. J was trimmed by 0 bases and V by 5 bases; bases with no gene match: 9. The germline V gene has CDR1 SGHTA and CDR2 FQGNSA. The CDR3 DNA follows: TGTGCCAGCAGCGCCCCCCCCGGACAGGGCTCCTATAATTCACCCCTCCACTTT. Translating gives CASSAPPGQGSYNSPLHF.

The chain combines TRBV7-9 with TRBJ2-7; D gene ambiguous. CDR3 length: 12 amino acids. V was shortened by 2 bases and J by 5 bases, with 7 bases between the two germline ends. Germline lookup yields CDR1 SEHNR and CDR2 FQNEAQ (reference sequence). CDR3 protein: CASSLQSDEQYF. CDR3 sequence (DNA): TGTGCCAGCAGCTTACAGAGCGACGAGCAGTACTTC.

The V call is TRBV9, the J call TRBJ1-1; D is unclear. Germline V gene lookup returns CDR1 SGDLS and CDR2 YYNGEE. This CDR3 spans 15 amino acids. Trimming removed 0 bases from V and 2 bases from J, with 11 bases in between. The CDR3 DNA reads TGTGCCAGCAGCGTAGAGAGCCGCTTAAACACTGAAGCTTTCTTT. Its translation is CASSVESRLNTEAFF.

The J gene is TRBJ1-1, the V gene TRBV27; D is possibly TRBD1 (5 bases). CDR3 length equals 15 residues. The germline V gene encodes CDR1 MNHEY and CDR2 SMNVEV (reference sequence). V lost 0 bases and J lost 0, with 8 bases in between. CDR3 nucleotide sequence: TGTGCCAGCAGTTTATCAGCGGGGGTGAACACTGAAGCTTTCTTT. Its protein product is CASSLSAGVNTEAFF.

This clone was counted a single time. V and J are TRBV19 and TRBJ1-2, with D perhaps matching TRBD1 (5 bases). The CDR3 contains 14 residues. Germline assignment: CDR1 LNHDA and CDR2 SQIVND (reference sequence). Trimming left V 7 bases short and J 0 bases short, with 12 bases between. CDR3 amino acids: CASKSGSANYGYTF. In nucleotides, the CDR3 is TGTGCCAGTAAATCAGGGTCGGCTAACTATGGCTACACCTTC.

The CDR3 DNA sequence: TGTGCCAGCAGCAAAGAAGGGGACTATGGCTACACCTTC. Amino acids: CASSKEGDYGYTF. V usage is TRBV21-1 and J usage is TRBJ1-2; whether TRBD1, the table's D call, matches the DNA was not checked. TRBV21-1 is described as a pseudogene. This CDR3 comprises 13 residues.

The genes are TRBV5-4 and TRBJ2-1; TRBD2 matches 8 bases. The CDR3 consists of 16 residues. V lost 0 bases, J lost 7 bases, and 9 bases stayed unmatched. Germline CDR1 is SGHNT and CDR2 is YYREEE (reference sequence). The CDR3 here is CASSLVWPGGKNEQFF. The CDR3 nucleotides are TGTGCCAGCAGCTTGGTGTGGCCGGGGGGGAAAAATGAGCAGTTCTTC. The full variable domain, rest sourced from reference TRBV5-4 and TRBJ2-1, is ETGVTQSPTHLIKTRGQQVTLRCSSQSGHNTVSWYQQALGQGPQFIFQYYREEENGRGNFPPRFSGLQFPNYSSELNVNALELDDSALYLCASSLVWPGGKNEQFFGPGTRLTVL.

This clone was seen a handful of times. This sequence joins TRBV7-2 and TRBJ2-1; D may be TRBD1 (5 bases). The CDR3 length is 15 residues. V dropped 7 bases and J dropped 5 bases, with 18 bases sitting between them. Germline CDR1 reads SGHTA; CDR2 reads FQGNSA. The CDR3 bases are TGTGCCAGCACCCCTCCAGGAAGACAGAACAATGAGCAGTTCTTC. Translating it yields CASTPPGRQNNEQFF.